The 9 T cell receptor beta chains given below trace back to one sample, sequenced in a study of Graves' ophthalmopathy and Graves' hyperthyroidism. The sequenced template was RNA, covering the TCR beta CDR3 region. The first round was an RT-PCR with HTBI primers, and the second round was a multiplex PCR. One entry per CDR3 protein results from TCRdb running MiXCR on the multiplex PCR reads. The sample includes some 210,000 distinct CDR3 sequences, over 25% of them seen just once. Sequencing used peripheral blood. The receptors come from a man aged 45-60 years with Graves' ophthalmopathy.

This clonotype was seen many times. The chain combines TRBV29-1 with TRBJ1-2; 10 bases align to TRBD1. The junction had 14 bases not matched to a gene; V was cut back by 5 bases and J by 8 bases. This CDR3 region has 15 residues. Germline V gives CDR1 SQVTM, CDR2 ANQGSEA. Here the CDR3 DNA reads TGCAGCGTTACTTCGGGACAGGGGATGATCACGGGCTACACCTTC. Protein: CSVTSGQGMITGYTF.

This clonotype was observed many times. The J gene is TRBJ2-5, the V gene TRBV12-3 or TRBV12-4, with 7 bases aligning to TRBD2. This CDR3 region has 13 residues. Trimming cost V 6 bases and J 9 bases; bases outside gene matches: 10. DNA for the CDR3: TGTGCCAGCAGCCCCCTAGCGGTCGGGGCCCAGTACTTC. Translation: CASSPLAVGAQYF.

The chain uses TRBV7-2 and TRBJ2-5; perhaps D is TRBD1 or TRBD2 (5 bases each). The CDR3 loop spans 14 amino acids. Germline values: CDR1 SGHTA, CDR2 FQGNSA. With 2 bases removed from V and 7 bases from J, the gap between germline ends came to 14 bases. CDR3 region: CASSLRPGLGTQYF. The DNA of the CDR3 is TGTGCCAGCAGCTTACGCCCGGGGCTTGGGACCCAGTACTTC. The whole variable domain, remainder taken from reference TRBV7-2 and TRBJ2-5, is GAGVSQSPSNKVTEKGKDVELRCDPISGHTALYWYRQSLGQGLEFLIYFQGNSAPDKSGLPSDRFSAERTGGSVSTLTIQRTQQEDSAVYLCASSLRPGLGTQYFGPGTRLLVL.

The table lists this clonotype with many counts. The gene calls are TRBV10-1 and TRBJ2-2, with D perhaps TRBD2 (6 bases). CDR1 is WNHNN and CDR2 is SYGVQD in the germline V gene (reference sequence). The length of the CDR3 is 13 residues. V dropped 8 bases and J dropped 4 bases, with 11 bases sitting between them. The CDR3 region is CASGKRVTGELFF. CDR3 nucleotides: TGCGCCAGCGGGAAGCGGGTCACCGGGGAGCTGTTTTTT.

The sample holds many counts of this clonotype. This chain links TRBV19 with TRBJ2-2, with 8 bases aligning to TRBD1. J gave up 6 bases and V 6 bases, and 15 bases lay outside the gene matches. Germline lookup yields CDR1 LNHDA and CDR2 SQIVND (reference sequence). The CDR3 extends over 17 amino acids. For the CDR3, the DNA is TGTGCCAGTAGATGGACAGGGCTCTTTGATGGAGCCGGGGAGCTGTTTTTT. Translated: CASRWTGLFDGAGELFF. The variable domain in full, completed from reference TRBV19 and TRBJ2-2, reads DGGITQSPKYLFRKEGQNVTLSCEQNLNHDAMYWYRQDPGQGLRLIYYSQIVNDFQKGDIAEGYSVSREKKESFPLTVTSAQKNPTAFYLCASRWTGLFDGAGELFFGEGSRLTVL.

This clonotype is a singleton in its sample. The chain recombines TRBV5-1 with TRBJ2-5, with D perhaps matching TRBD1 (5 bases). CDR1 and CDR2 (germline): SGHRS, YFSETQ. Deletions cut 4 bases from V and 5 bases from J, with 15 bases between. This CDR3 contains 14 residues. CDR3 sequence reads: CASSPRGARETQYF. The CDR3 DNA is TGCGCCAGCAGCCCCCGTGGGGCCCGGGAGACCCAGTACTTC.

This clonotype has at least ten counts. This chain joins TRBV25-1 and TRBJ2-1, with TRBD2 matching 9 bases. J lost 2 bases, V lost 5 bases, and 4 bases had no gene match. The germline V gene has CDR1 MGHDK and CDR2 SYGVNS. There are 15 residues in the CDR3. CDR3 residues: CASSPTSGPYNEQFF. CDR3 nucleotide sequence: TGTGCCAGCAGTCCGACTAGCGGACCCTACAATGAGCAGTTCTTC.

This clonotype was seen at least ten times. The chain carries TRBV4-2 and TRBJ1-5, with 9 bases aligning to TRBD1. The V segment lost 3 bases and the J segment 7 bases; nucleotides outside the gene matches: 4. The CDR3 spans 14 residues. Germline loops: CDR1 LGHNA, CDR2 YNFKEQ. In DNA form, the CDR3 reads TGTGCCAGCAGCCATGGGACAGGGTTACAGCCCCAGCATTTT. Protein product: CASSHGTGLQPQHF.

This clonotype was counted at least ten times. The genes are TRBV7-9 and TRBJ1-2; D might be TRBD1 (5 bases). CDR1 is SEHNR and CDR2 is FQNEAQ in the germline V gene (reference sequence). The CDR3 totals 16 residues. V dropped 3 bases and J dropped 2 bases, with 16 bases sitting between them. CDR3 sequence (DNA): TGTGCCAGCAGCTTCCCGCGGCGGGGGAGAAACTATGGCTACACCTTC. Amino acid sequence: CASSFPRRGRNYGYTF.